Listed here are 26 T cell receptor beta chains from one sample, sequenced in a study of post-analysis software for immune sequencing data. Whole-study findings and limits: Patients had higher frequencies than controls of five TRBV segments, including TRBV5-6, TRBV5-1 and TRBV20-1.

cDNA libraries of TCR beta carried unique molecular identifiers. TCRdb re-analysed the PCR reads in MiXCR, keeping a single row per CDR3 protein. This table has about 570,000 distinct CDR3 sequences, around 31% appearing once. No antigens are known for them. The sequencing sample was made of blood. These receptors all come from a girl aged 2-17 years with multiple sclerosis.

The chain recombines TRBV10-3 with TRBJ1-2; 7 bases align to TRBD1. This CDR3 comprises 15 residues. Germline V gives CDR1 ENHRY, CDR2 SYGVKD. V shed 6 bases and J 2 bases; nucleotides not matched to a gene: 9. This CDR3 reads CAIRKQGDVNYGYTF. As DNA, the CDR3 is TGTGCCATCAGGAAGCAGGGGGATGTGAACTATGGCTACACCTTC.

This chain joins TRBV5-1 and TRBJ2-5; 8 bases match TRBD1. Germline trimming cut 0 bases from V and 4 bases from J; bases unmatched to any gene: 5. CDR3 length: 15 amino acids. CDR1 and CDR2 from the germline V gene are SGHRS and YFSETQ. For the CDR3, the DNA is TGCGCCAGCAGCTTGGGACAGGGGAGAGGAGAGACCCAGTACTTC. Protein sequence: CASSLGQGRGETQYF.

V and J are TRBV10-3 and TRBJ2-7; D perhaps matches TRBD1 (5 bases). The CDR3 runs 14 residues. The V gene's germline CDR1 is ENHRY and CDR2 SYGVKD. The ends were cut back, 0 bases at V and 4 bases at J, with 10 bases in the middle. The CDR3 region is CAISESAGPYEQYF. The DNA for the CDR3 is TGTGCCATCAGTGAGTCTGCAGGGCCTTACGAGCAGTACTTC.

In this sample, this clonotype turned up a few times. The rearrangement links TRBV7-3 to TRBJ2-5, with D perhaps being TRBD1 or TRBD2 (5 bases each). Trimming took 2 bases from V and 2 from J, leaving 12 bases between them. Looked up from germline, CDR1 is SGHTA and CDR2 is FQGTGA. The CDR3 is made up of 15 amino acids. This CDR3 reads CASSLSGTRQETQYF. DNA for the CDR3: TGTGCCAGCAGCTTATCAGGGACCAGACAAGAGACCCAGTACTTC.

This clonotype was counted only a few times. The chain carries TRBV5-6 and TRBJ2-1; D may be TRBD1 or TRBD2 (5 bases each). V was shortened by 5 bases and J by 6 bases, with 18 bases between the two germline ends. The CDR3 covers 15 residues. Germline CDR1 SGHDT, CDR2 YYEEEE. In DNA form, the CDR3 reads TGTGCCAGCAGTCGACCGGGAAACCAGGGCAATGAGCAGTTCTTC. This codes for CASSRPGNQGNEQFF.

This clonotype was observed a few times. The rearrangement links TRBV6-5 to TRBJ1-5, with D tentatively TRBD1 (6 bases). The germline V gene has CDR1 MNHEY and CDR2 SVGAGI. The V and J ends lost 4 bases and 5 bases respectively, with 9 bases between them. This CDR3 has 13 amino acids. The CDR3 bases are TGTGCCAGCAGTTCAGGGGCAGATCAGCCCCAGCATTTT. Residues: CASSSGADQPQHF.

This clonotype has just one count. The chain employs TRBV20-1 and TRBJ2-3; 11 bases map to TRBD2. The CDR3 runs 17 residues. With 2 bases clipped from V and 3 bases from J, the junction kept 10 bases outside the gene matches. Germline V gene lookup returns CDR1 DFQATT and CDR2 SNEGSKA (reference sequence). The CDR3 reads CSARSSWTSGSTDTQYF. In DNA, the CDR3 is TGCAGTGCTAGATCTTCTTGGACTAGCGGGTCAACAGATACGCAGTATTTT.

This clonotype was seen only a few times. The chain couples TRBV29-1 to TRBJ2-3, with TRBD1 identical over 9 bases. This CDR3 region has 16 residues. Germline loops: CDR1 SQVTM, CDR2 ANQGSEA. With V trimmed by 6 bases and J by 3 bases, 13 bases remained unmatched. CDR3 protein: CSVPGTGYKATDTQYF. DNA for the CDR3: TGCAGCGTCCCCGGGACAGGGTATAAAGCTACAGATACGCAGTATTTT.

There are a few counts of this clonotype. The rearrangement uses TRBV7-8 and TRBJ1-6; no firm D call. V was cut by 1 base and J by 12 bases, with 10 bases left in between. Germline V gene sequence: CDR1 SGHVS, CDR2 FQNEAQ. The CDR3 is 13 amino acids. The DNA for the CDR3 is TGTGCCAGCAGCTTAGTCCGTAGCGGACCCCTCCACTTT. Protein product: CASSLVRSGPLHF.

The chain is built from TRBV7-2 and TRBJ1-1; maybe TRBD1 (5 bases). Germline CDR1 is SGHTA and CDR2 is FQGNSA. V lost 1 base, J lost 8 bases, and 11 bases lay in between. The length of the CDR3 is 13 residues. CDR3 amino acids: CASSLVSRQEAFF. CDR3 in DNA: TGTGCCAGCAGCTTAGTATCGAGACAGGAAGCTTTCTTT.

The rearrangement joins TRBV4-1 to TRBJ1-2; possible D gene TRBD1, 5 bases. In germline, CDR1 is MGHRA, CDR2 YSYEKL. The CDR3 spans 14 residues. Between the trimmed V and J ends, which lost 1 base and 3 bases, there was a span of 9 bases. CDR3 sequence: CASSQGGEYYGYTF. The CDR3 DNA sequence: TGCGCCAGCAGCCAAGGAGGGGAATACTATGGCTACACCTTC.

This clonotype was observed a handful of times. This CDR3 reads CASSQPGLVETQYF. The CDR3 DNA reads TGTGCCAGCAGCCAACCCGGACTAGTGGAGACCCAGTACTTC. The gene calls are TRBV7-2 and TRBJ2-5; TRBD2 matches at 7 bases. Losses at the gene ends were 5 bases for V and 5 bases for J; bases not matched to a gene: 8. Germline V lookup: CDR1 SGHTA, CDR2 FQGNSA. This CDR3 has 14 amino acids. Based on the CDR3 plus reference TRBV7-2 and TRBJ2-5, the full variable domain is GAGVSQSPSNKVTEKGKDVELRCDPISGHTALYWYRQSLGQGLEFLIYFQGNSAPDKSGLPSDRFSAERTGGSVSTLTIQRTQQEDSAVYLCASSQPGLVETQYFGPGTRLLVL.

The chain combines TRBV6-5 with TRBJ1-4; TRBD1 might be the D (6 bases). This CDR3 has 14 residues. Germline V gene data show CDR1 as MNHEY and CDR2 as SVGAGI. Trimming shortened V by 3 bases and J by 3 bases, and 8 bases separated the two germline ends. DNA for the CDR3: TGTGCCAGCAGTTATGGACAGCCTAATGAAAAACTGTTTTTT. This codes for CASSYGQPNEKLFF.

In this sample, this clonotype turned up many times. The chain is built from TRBV4-1 and TRBJ2-1; 8 nucleotides line up with TRBD2. Germline V gene data show CDR1 as MGHRA and CDR2 as YSYEKL. The trim removed 0 bases at V and 0 bases at J, leaving 4 bases unmatched. CDR3 size: 17 residues. CDR3 nucleotides: TGCGCCAGCAGCCAAGACCCCGGGGGGGCCTCCTACAATGAGCAGTTCTTC. Its protein product is CASSQDPGGASYNEQFF.

This clonotype appeared a few times. This chain uses TRBV20-1 with TRBJ1-2; D might be TRBD1 (6 bases). CDR3 length equals 14 residues. CDR1 DFQATT and CDR2 SNEGSKA come from the germline V gene (reference sequence). V lost 0 bases and J lost 3, with 11 bases in between. The CDR3 bases are TGCAGTGCTAGAGATCTAGGGGGGTACTATGGCTACACCTTC. Its protein product is CSARDLGGYYGYTF.

The count of this clonotype is one. The chain combines TRBV6-6 with TRBJ1-1; TRBD1 is a possible D gene (5 bases). From germline, CDR1 is MNHNY and CDR2 SVGAGI (reference sequence). The V and J ends lost 5 bases and 7 bases respectively, with 11 bases between them. The CDR3 has 12 amino acids. The CDR3 region has the DNA TGTGCCAGCAGTCAACAGGAGGGTGAAGCTTTCTTT. This translates into CASSQQEGEAFF.

There are a few counts of this clonotype. This sequence joins TRBV12-3 or TRBV12-4 and TRBJ1-4; D might be TRBD1 (6 bases). V shed 6 bases and J shed 8 bases, with 13 bases lying between them. The CDR3 is 13 residues long. The CDR3 sequence is CASSDRLREKLFF. The DNA for the CDR3 is TGTGCCAGCAGCGACAGGCTTAGGGAAAAACTGTTTTTT.

The chain couples TRBV20-1 to TRBJ2-5; TRBD2 agrees at 15 bases. V lost 6 bases to trimming and J lost 9 bases; unmatched junction nucleotides: 11. This CDR3 has 15 amino acids. Germline lookup yields CDR1 DFQATT and CDR2 SNEGSKA (reference sequence). The CDR3 DNA reads TGCAGTGCGCTGGGACTAGCGGGGGGATCTGGGCCCCAGTACTTC. This encodes CSALGLAGGSGPQYF.

V and J are TRBV3-1 and TRBJ2-3, with a tentative D call TRBD2 (7 bases). The CDR3 covers 15 residues. Germline V lookup: CDR1 LGHDT, CDR2 YNNKEL (reference sequence). The V end was cut by 1 base, the J end by 4 bases, with 12 bases between. CDR3 amino acids: CASSQGAGASDTQYF. DNA for the CDR3: TGTGCCAGCAGCCAAGGGGCGGGGGCCTCAGATACGCAGTATTTT.

The sample holds a few counts of this clonotype. This chain links TRBV4-1 with TRBJ2-1; a possible D gene is TRBD2 (6 bases). CDR3 length: 17 residues. Per the germline V gene, CDR1 is MGHRA and CDR2 is YSYEKL. V lost 0 bases and J lost 0, with 12 bases in between. The CDR3 DNA sequence: TGCGCCAGCAGCCAAGATATCGCGGGACCCTCCTACAATGAGCAGTTCTTC. As protein: CASSQDIAGPSYNEQFF.

The table lists this clonotype with a few counts. This chain joins TRBV9 and TRBJ1-1, with a weak D call TRBD1 (6 bases). The CDR3 consists of 15 residues. Germline loops: CDR1 SGDLS, CDR2 YYNGEE. Between the trimmed V and J ends, which lost 4 bases and 4 bases, there was a span of 17 bases. The CDR3 bases are TGTGCCAGCAGCCCCTTCCTCGGGGGGCGCACTGAAGCTTTCTTT. Amino acid sequence: CASSPFLGGRTEAFF.

This clonotype came up a few times. V and J are TRBV6-1 and TRBJ2-5, with 9 bases aligning to TRBD2. The J call may be in error: the DNA end matches TRBJ2-7 better. The CDR3 is made up of 15 amino acids. Germline V gives CDR1 MNHNS, CDR2 SASEGT. The CDR3 loop is CASSDGGGGPHEQYF. The CDR3 DNA sequence: TGTGCCAGCAGTGATGGCGGGGGGGGCCCCCACGAGCAGTACTTC.

V and J are TRBV6-6 and TRBJ2-3, with D possibly matching TRBD2 (6 bases). Germline V lookup: CDR1 MNHNY, CDR2 SVGAGI (reference sequence). The CDR3 length is 16 residues. The V end lost 1 base, the J end lost 0 bases, and 11 bases lay between the germline ends. The CDR3 DNA sequence: TGTGCCAGCAGTTACTTTTCGGCGGGAAGCACAGATACGCAGTATTTT. Encoded protein: CASSYFSAGSTDTQYF.

The V gene is TRBV10-3, the J gene TRBJ2-7; unclear D gene. The germline CDR1 and CDR2 sequences are ENHRY and SYGVKD. V was cut by 6 bases and J by 0 bases, with 12 bases left in between. CDR3 size: 14 residues. The DNA for the CDR3 is TGTGCCATCAGCGACTTAGACACCTCCTACGAGCAGTACTTC. This encodes CAISDLDTSYEQYF.

This clonotype was seen only a few times. The CDR3 region is CASSGETGQPQHF. The CDR3 coding sequence is TGTGCCAGCAGCGGTGAAACAGGGCAGCCCCAGCATTTT. The V gene is TRBV7-8, the J gene TRBJ1-5; D is perhaps TRBD1 (6 bases). This CDR3 is built from 13 residues. CDR1 SGHVS and CDR2 FQNEAQ come from the germline V gene. The germline V and J ends were trimmed by 5 bases and 7 bases, with 12 bases remaining between them.

This clonotype was seen repeatedly, ten times or more. This chain joins TRBV5-1 and TRBJ1-2; D is undetermined. Germline CDR1 and CDR2: SGHRS and YFSETQ. The V end lost 4 bases, the J end lost 13 bases, and 26 bases lay between the germline ends. This CDR3 contains 15 residues. Written as DNA, the CDR3 is TGCGCCAGCAGCCCCGCCGGGGAGGTCGGGCCCATTAGCACCTTC. It encodes CASSPAGEVGPISTF.